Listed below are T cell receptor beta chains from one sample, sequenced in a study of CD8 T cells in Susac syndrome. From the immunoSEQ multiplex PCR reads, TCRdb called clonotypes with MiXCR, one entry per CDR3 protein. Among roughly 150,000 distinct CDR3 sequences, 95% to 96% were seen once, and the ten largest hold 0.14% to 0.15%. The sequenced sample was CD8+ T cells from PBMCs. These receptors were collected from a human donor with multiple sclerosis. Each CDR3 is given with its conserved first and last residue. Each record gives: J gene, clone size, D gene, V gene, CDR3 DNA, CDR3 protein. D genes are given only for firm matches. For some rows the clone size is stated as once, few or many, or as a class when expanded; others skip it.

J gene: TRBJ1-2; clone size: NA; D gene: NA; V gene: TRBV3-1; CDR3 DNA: TGTGCCAGCAGCCAAGGGACAGCGATCTACACCTTC; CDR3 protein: CASSQGTAIYTF
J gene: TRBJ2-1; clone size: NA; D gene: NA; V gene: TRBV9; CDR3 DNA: TGTGCCAGCAGCGTAGGACAGTCTAATGAGCAGTTCTTC; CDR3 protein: CASSVGQSNEQFF
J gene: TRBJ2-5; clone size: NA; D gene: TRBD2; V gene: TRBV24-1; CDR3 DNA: TGTGCCACGAGTAGTCTGGGAGCGGGGGGCCAAGAGACCCAGTACTTC; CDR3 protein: CATSSLGAGGQETQYF
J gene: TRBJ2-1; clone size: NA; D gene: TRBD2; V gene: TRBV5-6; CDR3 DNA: TGTGCCAGCAGTTCGTCCGAGACTAGCGGGGCCTACAATGAGCAGTTCTTC; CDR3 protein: CASSSSETSGAYNEQFF
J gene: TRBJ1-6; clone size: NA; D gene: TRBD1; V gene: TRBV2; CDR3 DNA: TGTGCCAGCAGTCCAGGGGGCTCGGATTCACCCCTCCACTTT; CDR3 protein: CASSPGGSDSPLHF
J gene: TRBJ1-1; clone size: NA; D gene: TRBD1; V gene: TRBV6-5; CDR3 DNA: TGTGCCAGCAGCATTACACAGGGGAGCACTGAAGCTTTCTTT; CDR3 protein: CASSITQGSTEAFF
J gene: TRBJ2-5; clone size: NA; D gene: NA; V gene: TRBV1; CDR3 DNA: TGCACCAGCACCCCGGGACCCAAACAAGAGACCCAGTACTTC; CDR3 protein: CTSTPGPKQETQYF
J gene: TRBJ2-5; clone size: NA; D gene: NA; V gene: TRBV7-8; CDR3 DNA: TGTGCCAGCAGCTTAGGAACAGGGTCAGAGACCCAGTACTTC; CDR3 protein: CASSLGTGSETQYF
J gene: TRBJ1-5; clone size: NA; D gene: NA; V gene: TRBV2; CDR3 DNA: TGTGCCAGCACCCGGGGGCAAGGGCAGCCCCAGCATTTT; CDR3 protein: CASTRGQGQPQHF
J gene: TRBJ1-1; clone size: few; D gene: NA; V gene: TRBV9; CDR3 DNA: TGTGCCAGCAGCGTAGGCGGAGGTGAAGCTTTCTTT; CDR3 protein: CASSVGGGEAFF
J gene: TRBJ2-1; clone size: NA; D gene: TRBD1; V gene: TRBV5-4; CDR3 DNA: TGTGCCAGCAGCACGCAGGGGACAGGCTACATCTACAATGAGCAGTTCTTC; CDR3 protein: CASSTQGTGYIYNEQFF
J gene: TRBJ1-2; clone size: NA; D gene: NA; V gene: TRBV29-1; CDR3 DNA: TGCAGCGTTGATGGGGGGCTGAACTATGGCTACACCTTC; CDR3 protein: CSVDGGLNYGYTF
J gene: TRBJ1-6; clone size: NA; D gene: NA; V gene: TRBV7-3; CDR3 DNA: TGTGCCAGCAGCTCCCCCCGGCAGGAGAATAATTCACCCCTCCACTTT; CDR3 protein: CASSSPRQENNSPLHF
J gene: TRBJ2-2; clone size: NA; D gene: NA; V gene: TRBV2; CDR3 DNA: TGTGCCAGCAGTGTAGATCCAATCGCGAACACCGGGGAGCTGTTTTTT; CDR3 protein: CASSVDPIANTGELFF
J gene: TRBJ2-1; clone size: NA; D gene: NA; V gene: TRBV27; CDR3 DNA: TGTGCCAGCACTCCCTTTGGCTACAATGAGCAGTTCTTC; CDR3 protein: CASTPFGYNEQFF
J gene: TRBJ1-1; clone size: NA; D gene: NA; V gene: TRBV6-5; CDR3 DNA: TGTGCCAGCAGTTATTACCTAAGGGGAACTGAAGCTTTCTTT; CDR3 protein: CASSYYLRGTEAFF
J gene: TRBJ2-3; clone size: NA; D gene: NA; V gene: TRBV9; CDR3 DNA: TGTGCCAGCAGCGTACTCGACAGGGATACGCAGTATTTT; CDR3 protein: CASSVLDRDTQYF
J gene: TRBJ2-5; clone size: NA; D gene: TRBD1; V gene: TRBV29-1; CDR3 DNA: TGCAGCGTTCCGACAGGGTCGGAGACCCAGTACTTC; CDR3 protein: CSVPTGSETQYF
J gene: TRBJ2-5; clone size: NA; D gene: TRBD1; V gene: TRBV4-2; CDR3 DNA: TGTGCCAGCAGCTCGACAGGGCCCCAGTACTTC; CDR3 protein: CASSSTGPQYF
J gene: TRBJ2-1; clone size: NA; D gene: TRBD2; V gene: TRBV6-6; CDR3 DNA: TGTGCCAGCAGGCACGCGGGGGGCGACGGGCAGTTCTTC; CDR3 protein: CASRHAGGDGQFF
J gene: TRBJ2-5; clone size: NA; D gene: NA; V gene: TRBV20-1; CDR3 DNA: TGCAGTGCTCAGGACTTCCCCCTCGGGCCGGGCCAAGAGACCCAGTACTTC; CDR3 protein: CSAQDFPLGPGQETQYF